This is a list of T cell receptor beta chains from one sample in a study of shared clonotypes between healthy human individuals. Clones were sequenced by immunoSEQ multiplex PCR, and TCRdb holds only the in-frame ones, with some missing. In the table there are roughly 1,800,000 clones, about 95% of which are singletons. Sequencing was performed on naive CD8+ T cells sorted from blood. The receptor source for this set is a man between 18 and 29 years old in good health. Each CDR3 is given with its conserved first and last residue. D genes are given only for firm matches. Some rows mark clone size as missing; the rest say once, few, many or name a class of expanded clone.

d_call cdr3_length j_call v_call clone_size cdr3_nt cdr3_aa
. 14 TRBJ1-2 TRBV6-5 . TGTGCCAGCAGCCTTGTAATCGGGAACTATGGCTACACCTTC CASSLVIGNYGYTF
. 18 TRBJ1-1 TRBV7-9 . TGTGCCAGCAGCTTAGCGCGCAACAGGGATCCTTCGAACACTGAAGCTTTCTTT CASSLARNRDPSNTEAFF
TRBD1 15 TRBJ2-1 TRBV5-8 once TGTGCCAGCAGCGTACTACAGGGGTCCTACAATGAGCAGTTCTTC CASSVLQGSYNEQFF
TRBD1 16 TRBJ1-5 TRBV7-9 . TGTGCCAGCAGCTTAAACACAGGGGGCTTCAATCAGCCCCAGCATTTT CASSLNTGGFNQPQHF
TRBD1 17 TRBJ1-1 TRBV7-9 . TGTGCCAGCAGCTCGACGGGGCTGGACAGGGGAGGGACTGAAGCTTTCTTT CASSSTGLDRGGTEAFF
. 16 TRBJ2-1 TRBV28 . TGTGCCAGCATCCTGGGGGGGGCTAGCTCCTACAATGAGCAGTTCTTC CASILGGASSYNEQFF
. 15 TRBJ2-2 TRBV28 . TGTGCCAGCAGTTTTGAGACAGTTAACACCGGGGAGCTGTTTTTT CASSFETVNTGELFF
TRBD2 16 TRBJ2-5 TRBV9 . TGTGCCAGCAGCGTAGGGCTAGCGGGTTTAGAAGAGACCCAGTACTTC CASSVGLAGLEETQYF
. 16 TRBJ2-7 TRBV27 once TGTGCCAGCAGTTTCAGCACAGGGGAGGAATCTTACGAGCAGTACTTC CASSFSTGEESYEQYF
. 14 TRBJ2-7 TRBV11-2 . TGTGCCAGCAACTCCGACGGGACTCCCGCCGAGCAGTACTTC CASNSDGTPAEQYF
TRBD1 14 TRBJ1-5 TRBV27 . TGTGCCAGCAGTCCGACAGGGGGAAATCAGCCCCAGCATTTT CASSPTGGNQPQHF
. 14 TRBJ2-5 TRBV6-1 . TGTGCCAGCAGTGAATACGGACGAGGAGAGACCCAGTACTTC CASSEYGRGETQYF
. 20 TRBJ1-5 TRBV19 . TGTGCCAGTAGTATAATAGCAGGGCAGACCCTACTATTTAGCAATCAGCCCCAGCATTTT CASSIIAGQTLLFSNQPQHF
. 14 TRBJ2-2 TRBV15 . TGTGCCACCAGCACGGCCCCAGGGGCCGGGGAGCTGTTTTTT CATSTAPGAGELFF
TRBD2 15 TRBJ2-7 TRBV7-9 . TGTGCCAGCAGCACCTCCGGGACTAGCACCTACGAGCAGTACTTC CASSTSGTSTYEQYF
TRBD2 18 TRBJ2-5 TRBV7-8 . TGTGCCAGCAGCTTAGGATCTAGCGGGCCGTTCCCCCAAGAGACCCAGTACTTC CASSLGSSGPFPQETQYF
. 15 TRBJ2-7 TRBV19 . TGTGCCAGTAGCCCTACCGGGACGGCAGTCTACGAGCAGTACTTC CASSPTGTAVYEQYF
. 14 TRBJ1-2 TRBV7-8 . TGTGCCAGCAGCTTAGATCAGGGAAGTAGCGGCTACACCTTC CASSLDQGSSGYTF
TRBD1 18 TRBJ2-6 TRBV2 . TGTGCCAGCAGTGAATCCCGGACAGGGGTGCCTGGGGCCAACGTCCTGACTTTC CASSESRTGVPGANVLTF
TRBD1 15 TRBJ1-3 TRBV11-2 . TGTGCCAGCACCTTGACAGGGTTCTCTGGAAACACCATATATTTT CASTLTGFSGNTIYF
TRBD2 16 TRBJ2-7 TRBV10-3 once TGTGCCATCAGACCAGATAGCGGGGTAAGCTCCTACGAGCAGTACTTC CAIRPDSGVSSYEQYF
. 15 TRBJ2-7 TRBV7-2 . TGTGCCAGCAGCTTAGATCCGGGTAACCCCTACGAGCAGTACTTC CASSLDPGNPYEQYF
TRBD1 15 TRBJ2-3 TRBV2 . TGTGCCAGCACGCAGTTTGGAAGGGGGCCAGATACGCAGTATTTT CASTQFGRGPDTQYF
. 13 TRBJ1-5 TRBV6-5 . TGTGCCAGCTCGTGGGCAGTTAATCAGCCCCAGCATTTT CASSWAVNQPQHF
TRBD2 15 TRBJ2-7 TRBV10-1 . TGCGCCAGCGGACCACTAGCGGGGCCTTCCTACGAGCAGTACTTC CASGPLAGPSYEQYF
. 14 TRBJ2-5 TRBV28 . TGTGCCAGCAGTGGACTGGGAATCGGAGAGACCCAGTACTTC CASSGLGIGETQYF
. 16 TRBJ2-7 TRBV5-4 . TGTGCCAGCAGCACTTATCGCCGGGACGTAGACTACGAGCAGTACTTC CASSTYRRDVDYEQYF
. 15 TRBJ2-7 TRBV9 few TGTGCCAGCAGCATAGGAACAGGGAATGTCTACGAGCAGTACTTC CASSIGTGNVYEQYF
. 11 TRBJ2-5 TRBV19 . TGTGCCAGTAGCCCCGGGTGGGTACAGTACTTC CASSPGWVQYF
. 12 TRBJ2-4 TRBV7-9 few TGTGCCAGCAGCTTTGGGGGAAACATTCAGTACTTC CASSFGGNIQYF
TRBD1 13 TRBJ2-3 TRBV5-1 . TGCGCCAGCCAGGACAGGTTGGCAGATACGCAGTATTTT CASQDRLADTQYF
. 13 TRBJ2-5 TRBV28 once TGTGCCAGCAATCCCGGTCTACAAGAGACCCAGTACTTC CASNPGLQETQYF